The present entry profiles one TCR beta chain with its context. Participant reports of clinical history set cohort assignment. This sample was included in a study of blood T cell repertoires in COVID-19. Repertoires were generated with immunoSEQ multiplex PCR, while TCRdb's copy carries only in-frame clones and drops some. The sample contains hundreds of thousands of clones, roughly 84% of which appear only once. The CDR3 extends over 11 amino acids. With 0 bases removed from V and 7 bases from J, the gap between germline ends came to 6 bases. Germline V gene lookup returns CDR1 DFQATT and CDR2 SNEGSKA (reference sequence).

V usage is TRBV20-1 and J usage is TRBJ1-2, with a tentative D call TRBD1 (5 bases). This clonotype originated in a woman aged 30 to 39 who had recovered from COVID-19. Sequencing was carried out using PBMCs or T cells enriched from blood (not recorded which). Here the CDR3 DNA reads TGCAGTGCTAGAGATGGGGCTGGCTACACCTTC. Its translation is CSARDGAGYTF.